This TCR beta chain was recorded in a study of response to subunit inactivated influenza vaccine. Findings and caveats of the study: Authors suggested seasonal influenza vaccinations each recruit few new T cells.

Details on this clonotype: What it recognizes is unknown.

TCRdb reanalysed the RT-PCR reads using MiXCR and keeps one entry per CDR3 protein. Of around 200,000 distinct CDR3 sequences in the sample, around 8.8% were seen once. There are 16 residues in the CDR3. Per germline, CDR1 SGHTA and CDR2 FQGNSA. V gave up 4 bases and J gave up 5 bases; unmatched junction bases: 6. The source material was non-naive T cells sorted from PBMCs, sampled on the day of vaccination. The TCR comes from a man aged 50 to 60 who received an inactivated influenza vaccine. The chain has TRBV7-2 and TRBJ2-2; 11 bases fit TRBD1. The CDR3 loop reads CASSSGQGAGTGELFF. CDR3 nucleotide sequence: TGTGCCAGCAGCTCCGGACAGGGGGCGGGGACCGGGGAGCTGTTTTTT. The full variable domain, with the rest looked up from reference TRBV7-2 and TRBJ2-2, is GAGVSQSPSNKVTEKGKDVELRCDPISGHTALYWYRQSLGQGLEFLIYFQGNSAPDKSGLPSDRFSAERTGGSVSTLTIQRTQQEDSAVYLCASSSGQGAGTGELFFGEGSRLTVL.